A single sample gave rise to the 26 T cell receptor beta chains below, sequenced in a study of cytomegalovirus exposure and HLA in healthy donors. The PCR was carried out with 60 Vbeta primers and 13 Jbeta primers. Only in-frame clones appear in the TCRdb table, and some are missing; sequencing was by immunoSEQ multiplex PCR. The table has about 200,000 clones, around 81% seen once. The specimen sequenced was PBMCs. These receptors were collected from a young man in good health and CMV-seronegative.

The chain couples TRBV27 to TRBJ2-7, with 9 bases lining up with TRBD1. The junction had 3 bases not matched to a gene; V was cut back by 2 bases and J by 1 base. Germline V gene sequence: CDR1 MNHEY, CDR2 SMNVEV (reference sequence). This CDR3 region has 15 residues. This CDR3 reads CASSLKGQGSYEQYF. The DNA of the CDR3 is TGTGCCAGCAGTTTAAAGGGACAGGGATCCTACGAGCAGTACTTC.

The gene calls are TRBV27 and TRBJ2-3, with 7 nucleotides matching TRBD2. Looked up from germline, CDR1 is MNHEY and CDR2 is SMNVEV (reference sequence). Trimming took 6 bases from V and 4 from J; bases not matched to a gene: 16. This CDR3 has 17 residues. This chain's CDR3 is CASRVWGTGGLADTQYF. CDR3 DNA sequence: TGTGCCAGCAGAGTTTGGGGTACGGGAGGCTTAGCAGATACGCAGTATTTT.

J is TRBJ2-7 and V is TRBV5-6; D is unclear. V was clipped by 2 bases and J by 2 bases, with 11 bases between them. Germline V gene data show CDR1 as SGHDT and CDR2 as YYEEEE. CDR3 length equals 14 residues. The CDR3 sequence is CASSLRNKPYEQYF. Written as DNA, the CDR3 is TGTGCCAGCAGCTTAAGAAACAAACCCTACGAGCAGTACTTC.

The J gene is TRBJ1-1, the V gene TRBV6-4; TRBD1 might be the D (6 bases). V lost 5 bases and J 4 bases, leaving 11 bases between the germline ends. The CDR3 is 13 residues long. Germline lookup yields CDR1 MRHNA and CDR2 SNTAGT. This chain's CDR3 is CASSYRVTTEAFF. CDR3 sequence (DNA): TGTGCCAGCAGTTACAGGGTCACCACTGAAGCTTTCTTT.

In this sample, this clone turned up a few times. CDR3 bases: TGTGCCAGCAGCCAGCAGGGGGGCGCTTCCTACGAGCAGTACTTC. Protein product: CASSQQGGASYEQYF. The V call is TRBV6-1, the J call TRBJ2-7; possibly TRBD1 for D (7 bases). Germline CDR1 is MNHNS and CDR2 is SASEGT. Trimming took 6 bases from V and 1 from J, leaving 16 bases between them. The CDR3 extends over 15 amino acids.

CDR3 bases: TGTGCCAGCAGCCAAGCTTTAAGGGACAGTTCCTACGAGCAGTACTTC. Its translation: CASSQALRDSSYEQYF. The chain links TRBV4-2 to TRBJ2-7; 7 bases map to TRBD1. In germline, CDR1 is LGHNA, CDR2 YNFKEQ. J lost 1 base, V lost 1 base, and 7 bases had no gene match. The CDR3 sequence is 16 residues long.

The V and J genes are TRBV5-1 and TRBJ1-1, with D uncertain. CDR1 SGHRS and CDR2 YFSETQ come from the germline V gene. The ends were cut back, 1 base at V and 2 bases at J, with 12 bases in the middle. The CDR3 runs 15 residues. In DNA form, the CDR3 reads TGCGCCAGCAGCTTGTCCGGGAAGAGCAACACTGAAGCTTTCTTT. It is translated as CASSLSGKSNTEAFF. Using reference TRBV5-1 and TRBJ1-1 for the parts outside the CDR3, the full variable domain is KAGVTQTPRYLIKTRGQQVTLSCSPISGHRSVSWYQQTPGQGLQFLFEYFSETQRNKGNFPGRFSGRQFSNSRSEMNVSTLELGDSALYLCASSLSGKSNTEAFFGQGTRLTVV.

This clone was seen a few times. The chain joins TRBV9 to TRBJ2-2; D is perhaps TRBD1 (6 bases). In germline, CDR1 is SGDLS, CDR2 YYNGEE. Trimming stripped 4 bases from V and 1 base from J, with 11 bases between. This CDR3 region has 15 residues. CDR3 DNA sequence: TGTGCCAGCAGCCCTACAGGGCGGAACACCGGGGAGCTGTTTTTT. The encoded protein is CASSPTGRNTGELFF.

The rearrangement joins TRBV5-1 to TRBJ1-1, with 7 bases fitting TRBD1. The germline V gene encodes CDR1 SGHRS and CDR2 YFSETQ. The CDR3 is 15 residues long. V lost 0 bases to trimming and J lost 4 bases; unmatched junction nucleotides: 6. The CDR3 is CASSLEGTAATEAFF. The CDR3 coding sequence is TGCGCCAGCAGCTTGGAAGGGACAGCGGCCACTGAAGCTTTCTTT.

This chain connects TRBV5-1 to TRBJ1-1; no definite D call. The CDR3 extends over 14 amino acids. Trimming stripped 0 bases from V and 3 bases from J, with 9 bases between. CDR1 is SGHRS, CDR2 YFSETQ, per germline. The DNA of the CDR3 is TGCGCCAGCAGCTTGGGCCTGGGAGACACTGAAGCTTTCTTT. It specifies CASSLGLGDTEAFF.

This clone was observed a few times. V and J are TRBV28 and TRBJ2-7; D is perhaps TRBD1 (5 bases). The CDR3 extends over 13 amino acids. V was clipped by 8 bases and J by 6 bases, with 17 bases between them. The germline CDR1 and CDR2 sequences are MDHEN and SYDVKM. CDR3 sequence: CASGLQGLGEQYF. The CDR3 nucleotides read TGTGCCAGCGGCCTGCAGGGTCTCGGCGAGCAGTACTTC.

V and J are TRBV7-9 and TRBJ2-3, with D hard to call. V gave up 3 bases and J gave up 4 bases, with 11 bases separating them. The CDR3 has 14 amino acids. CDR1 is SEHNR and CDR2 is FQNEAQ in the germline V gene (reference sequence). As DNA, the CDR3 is TGTGCCAGCAGCTTTCCCTCTGCGGCAGATACGCAGTATTTT. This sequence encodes CASSFPSAADTQYF.

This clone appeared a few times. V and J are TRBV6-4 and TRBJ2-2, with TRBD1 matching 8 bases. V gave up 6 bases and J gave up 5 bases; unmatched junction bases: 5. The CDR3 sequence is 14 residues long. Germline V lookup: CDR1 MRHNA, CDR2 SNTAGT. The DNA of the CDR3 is TGTGCCAGCAGCGGGACAGGTGAAACCGGGGAGCTGTTTTTT. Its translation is CASSGTGETGELFF.

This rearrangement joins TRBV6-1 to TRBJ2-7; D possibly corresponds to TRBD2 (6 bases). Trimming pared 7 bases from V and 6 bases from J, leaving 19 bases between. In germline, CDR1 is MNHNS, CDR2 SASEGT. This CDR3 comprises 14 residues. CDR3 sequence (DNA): TGTGCCAGCATCGGAGGCGGGAAGGTTGGCGAGCAGTACTTC. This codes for CASIGGGKVGEQYF.

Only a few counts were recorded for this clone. The CDR3 loop reads CASSKTKGNEQFF. The CDR3, as DNA: TGTGCCAGCAGCAAAACTAAGGGGAATGAGCAGTTCTTC. The rearrangement links TRBV7-3 to TRBJ2-1; D might be TRBD1 (5 bases). The ends were cut back, 5 bases at V and 7 bases at J, with 12 bases in the middle. Germline V lookup: CDR1 SGHTA, CDR2 FQGTGA. The CDR3 sequence is 13 residues long.

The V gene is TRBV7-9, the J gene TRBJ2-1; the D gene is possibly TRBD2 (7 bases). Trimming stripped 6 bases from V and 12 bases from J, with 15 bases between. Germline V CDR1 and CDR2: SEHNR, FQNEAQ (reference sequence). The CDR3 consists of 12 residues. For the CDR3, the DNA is TGTGCCAGCAGTCCTGGGGGGGCTCCGCAGTTCTTC. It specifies CASSPGGAPQFF.

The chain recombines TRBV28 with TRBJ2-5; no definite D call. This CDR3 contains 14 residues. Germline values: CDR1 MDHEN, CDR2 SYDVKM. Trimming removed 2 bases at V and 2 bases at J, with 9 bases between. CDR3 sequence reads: CASSLAYPQETQYF. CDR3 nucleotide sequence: TGTGCCAGCAGTTTAGCCTATCCACAAGAGACCCAGTACTTC. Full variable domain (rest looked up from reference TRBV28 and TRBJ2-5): DVKVTQSSRYLVKRTGEKVFLECVQDMDHENMFWYRQDPGLGLRLIYFSYDVKMKEKGDIPEGYSVSREKKERFSLILESASTNQTSMYLCASSLAYPQETQYFGPGTRLLVL.

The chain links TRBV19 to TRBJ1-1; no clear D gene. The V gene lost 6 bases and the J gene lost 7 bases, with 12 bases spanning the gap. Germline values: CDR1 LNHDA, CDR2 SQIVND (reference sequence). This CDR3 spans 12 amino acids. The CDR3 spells CASRRGEGEAFF. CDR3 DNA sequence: TGTGCCAGTAGGCGGGGAGAGGGTGAAGCTTTCTTT. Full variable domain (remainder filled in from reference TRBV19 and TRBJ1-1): DGGITQSPKYLFRKEGQNVTLSCEQNLNHDAMYWYRQDPGQGLRLIYYSQIVNDFQKGDIAEGYSVSREKKESFPLTVTSAQKNPTAFYLCASRRGEGEAFFGQGTRLTVV.

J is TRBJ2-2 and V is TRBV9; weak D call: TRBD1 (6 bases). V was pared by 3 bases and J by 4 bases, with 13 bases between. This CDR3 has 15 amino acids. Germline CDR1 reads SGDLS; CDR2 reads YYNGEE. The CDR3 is CASSADRPSTGELFF. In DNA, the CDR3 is TGTGCCAGCAGCGCCGACAGGCCCAGCACCGGGGAGCTGTTTTTT.

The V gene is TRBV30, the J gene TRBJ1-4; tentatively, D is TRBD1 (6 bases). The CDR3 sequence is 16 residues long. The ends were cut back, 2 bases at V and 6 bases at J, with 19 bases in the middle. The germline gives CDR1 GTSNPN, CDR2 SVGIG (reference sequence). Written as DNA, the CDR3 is TGTGCCTGGAGTACGCCAAGGACAGCTCGGGATGAAAAACTGTTTTTT. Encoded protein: CAWSTPRTARDEKLFF.

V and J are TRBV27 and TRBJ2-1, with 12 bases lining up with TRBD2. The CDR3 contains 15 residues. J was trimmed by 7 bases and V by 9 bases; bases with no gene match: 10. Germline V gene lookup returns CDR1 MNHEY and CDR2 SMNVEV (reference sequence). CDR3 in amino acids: CASNGLAGIRNEQFF. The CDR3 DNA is TGTGCCAGTAACGGACTAGCGGGAATTCGTAATGAGCAGTTCTTC.

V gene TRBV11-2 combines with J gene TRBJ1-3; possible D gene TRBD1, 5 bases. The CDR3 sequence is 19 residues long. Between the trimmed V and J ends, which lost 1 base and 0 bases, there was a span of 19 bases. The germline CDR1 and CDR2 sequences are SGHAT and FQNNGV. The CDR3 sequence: CASSLGHNRGYPSGNTIYF. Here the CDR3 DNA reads TGTGCCAGCAGCTTAGGGCACAATAGGGGCTACCCCTCTGGAAACACCATATATTTT.

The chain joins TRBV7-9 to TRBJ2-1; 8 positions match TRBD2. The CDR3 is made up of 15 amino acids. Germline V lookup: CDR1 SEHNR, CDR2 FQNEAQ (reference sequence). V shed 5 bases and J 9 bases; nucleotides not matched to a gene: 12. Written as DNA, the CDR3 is TGTGCCAGCAGCCCCCTCGAGCGGGAGTTTCCTGAGCAGTTCTTC. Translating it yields CASSPLEREFPEQFF.

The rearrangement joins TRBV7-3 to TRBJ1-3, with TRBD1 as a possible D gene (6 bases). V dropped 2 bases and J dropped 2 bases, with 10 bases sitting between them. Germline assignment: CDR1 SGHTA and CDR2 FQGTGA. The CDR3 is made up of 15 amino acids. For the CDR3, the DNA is TGTGCCAGCAGCTTAGGGGGCGCGGCTGGAAACACCATATATTTT. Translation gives CASSLGGAAGNTIYF.

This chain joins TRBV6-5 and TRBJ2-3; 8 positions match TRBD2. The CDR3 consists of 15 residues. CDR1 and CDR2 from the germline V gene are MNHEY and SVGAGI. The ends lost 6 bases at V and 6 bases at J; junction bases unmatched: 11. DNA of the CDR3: TGTGCCAGCAGCTCATTCGGGGGCGGGAGGGATACGCAGTATTTT. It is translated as CASSSFGGGRDTQYF.

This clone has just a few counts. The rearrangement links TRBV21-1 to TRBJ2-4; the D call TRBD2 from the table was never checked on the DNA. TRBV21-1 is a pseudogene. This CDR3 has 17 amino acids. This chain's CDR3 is CASSKAKGGIAKNIQYF. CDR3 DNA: TGTGCCAGCAGCAAAGCGAAGGGGGGGATAGCCAAAAACATTCAGTACTTC.